These 7 T cell receptor beta chains share one sample of origin, sequenced in a study of cytomegalovirus exposure and HLA in healthy donors. It was with 60 Vbeta and 13 Jbeta primers that the PCR ran. The data were produced by immunoSEQ multiplex PCR, yet TCRdb's version contains in-frame clones alone and is incomplete. The sample includes under 250,000 clones, more than 75% of them seen just once. The sequenced material came from PBMCs. The receptors were gathered from a girl aged 2-9 years in good health and CMV-seronegative.

The chain combines TRBV5-4 with TRBJ2-2; TRBD2 might be the D (7 bases). Per germline, CDR1 SGHNT and CDR2 YYREEE (reference sequence). Trimming pared 4 bases from V and 4 bases from J, leaving 11 bases between. There are 14 residues in the CDR3. The CDR3 DNA reads TGTGCCAGCAGCCCGGGGGGCGCCACCGGGGAGCTGTTTTTT. Protein: CASSPGGATGELFF.

Comments on this clone: One junction end does not reproduce the germline sequence, and a read error may be involved. The chain joins TRBV6-5 to TRBJ2-5; perhaps TRBD1 as D (5 bases). Germline V CDR1 and CDR2: MNHEY, SVGAGI. The CDR3 consists of 12 residues. The CDR3 protein is CASSYFGAHLHF. CDR3 DNA sequence: TGTGCCAGCAGTTATTTTGGGGCCCACCTACACTTC.

In this sample, this clone turned up once. The J gene is TRBJ1-5, the V gene TRBV27; 8 bases line up with TRBD1. V shed 5 bases, J shed 6 bases, and the junction held 6 bases outside the gene matches. Germline V lookup: CDR1 MNHEY, CDR2 SMNVEV (reference sequence). The CDR3 loop spans 14 amino acids. The CDR3 is CASSRQGSAQPQHF. CDR3 in DNA: TGTGCCAGCAGTCGACAGGGGAGTGCTCAGCCCCAGCATTTT.

This rearrangement joins TRBV27 to TRBJ1-5, with no clear D. Germline-derived CDR1 and CDR2 are MNHEY and SMNVEV (reference sequence). The ends were cut back, 3 bases at V and 1 base at J, with 10 bases in the middle. The CDR3 is 15 amino acids. The CDR3 protein is CASSFRGLSNQPQHF. Here the CDR3 DNA reads TGTGCCAGCAGTTTCCGAGGGTTAAGCAATCAGCCCCAGCATTTT.

V is TRBV6-5 and J is TRBJ2-7; D ambiguous. The CDR3 loop spans 13 amino acids. Germline V gives CDR1 MNHEY, CDR2 SVGAGI. V was trimmed by 2 bases and J by 2 bases, leaving 7 bases between them. The CDR3 DNA follows: TGTGCCAGCAGTTACGGCAGTACCTACGAGCAGTACTTC. Amino acid sequence: CASSYGSTYEQYF.

The V call is TRBV15, the J call TRBJ2-7, with D perhaps matching TRBD2 (6 bases). The CDR3 extends over 16 amino acids. The ends were cut back, 0 bases at V and 2 bases at J, with 14 bases in the middle. Germline loops: CDR1 LNHNV, CDR2 YYDKDF (reference sequence). The CDR3 DNA is TGTGCCACCAGCAGAGATGGGGGGTTCTACCCCTACGAGCAGTACTTC. This encodes CATSRDGGFYPYEQYF. Variable domain in full (rest from reference TRBV15 and TRBJ2-7): DAMVIQNPRYQVTQFGKPVTLSCSQTLNHNVMYWYQQKSSQAPKLLFHYYDKDFNNEADTPDNFQSRRPNTSFCFLDIRSPGLGDTAMYLCATSRDGGFYPYEQYFGPGTRLTVT.

This clone was found a few times. The J gene is TRBJ1-2, the V gene TRBV6-5; the match to TRBD1 covers 9 bases. The CDR3 length is 13 residues. Germline V gene data show CDR1 as MNHEY and CDR2 as SVGAGI. The ends lost 4 bases at V and 13 bases at J; junction bases unmatched: 10. For the CDR3, the DNA is TGTGCCAGCAGTTGGAACAGGGGGCGCGGCGCCACCTTC. This encodes CASSWNRGRGATF.